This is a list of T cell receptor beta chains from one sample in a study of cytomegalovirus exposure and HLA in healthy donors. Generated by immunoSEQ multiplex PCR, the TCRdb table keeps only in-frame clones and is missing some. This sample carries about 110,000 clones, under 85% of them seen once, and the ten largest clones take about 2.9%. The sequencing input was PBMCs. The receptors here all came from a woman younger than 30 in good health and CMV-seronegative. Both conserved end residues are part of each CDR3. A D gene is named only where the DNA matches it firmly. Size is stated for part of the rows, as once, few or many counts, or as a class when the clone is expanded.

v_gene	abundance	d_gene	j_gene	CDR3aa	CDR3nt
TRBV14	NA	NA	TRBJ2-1	CASSLPAGGEQFF	TGTGCCAGCAGCCTTCCGGCGGGCGGTGAGCAGTTCTTC
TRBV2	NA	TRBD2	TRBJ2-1	CASREGRGGHNEQFF	TGTGCCAGCAGAGAGGGGCGGGGGGGCCACAATGAGCAGTTCTTC
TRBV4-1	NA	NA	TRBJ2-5	CASSPHRQQETQYF	TGCGCCAGCAGCCCCCATCGACAGCAAGAGACCCAGTACTTC
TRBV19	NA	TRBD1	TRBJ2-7	CASSKKGTESPYEQYF	TGTGCCAGTAGCAAAAAGGGGACAGAAAGTCCCTACGAGCAGTACTTC
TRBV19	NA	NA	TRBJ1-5	CASSRERNQPQHF	TGTGCCAGTAGTAGGGAGCGCAATCAGCCCCAGCATTTT
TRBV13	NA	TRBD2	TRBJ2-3	CASSLTGGGESDTQYF	TGTGCCAGCAGCTTAACGGGCGGGGGGGAGTCAGATACGCAGTATTTT
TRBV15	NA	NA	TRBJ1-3	CATSRDGIEETGPSSGNTIYF	TGTGCCACCAGCAGAGATGGTATTGAGGAGACAGGCCCTTCTTCTGGAAACACCATATATTTT
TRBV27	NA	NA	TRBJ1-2	CASSLTDTQGAGGYTF	TGTGCCAGCAGTTTAACTGACACCCAGGGCGCGGGGGGCTACACCTTC
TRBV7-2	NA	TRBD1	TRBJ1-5	CASRSDRAQPQHF	TGTGCCAGCAGATCTGACAGGGCTCAGCCCCAGCATTTT
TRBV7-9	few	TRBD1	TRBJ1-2	CASSEGAGGYTF	TGTGCCAGCAGCGAGGGGGCAGGTGGCTACACCTTC
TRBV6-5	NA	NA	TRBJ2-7	CATRSGYYEQYF	TGTGCCACCCGAAGCGGCTACTACGAGCAGTACTTC
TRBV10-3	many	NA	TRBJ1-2	CATYGEEGYGYTF	TGTGCCACATATGGGGAGGAGGGTTATGGCTACACCTTC
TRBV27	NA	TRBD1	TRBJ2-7	CASSLGTEAYEQYF	TGTGCCAGCAGTTTGGGGACAGAAGCCTACGAGCAGTACTTC
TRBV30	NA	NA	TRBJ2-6	CAWSSPGANVLTF	TGTGCCTGGAGTAGCCCTGGGGCCAACGTCCTGACTTTC
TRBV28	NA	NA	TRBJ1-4	CATTGQGPEEEKLFF	TGTGCCACCACAGGGCAGGGGCCAGAGGAAGAAAAACTGTTTTTT
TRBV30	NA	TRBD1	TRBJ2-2	CAWSDRGWAGELFF	TGTGCCTGGAGTGACAGGGGGTGGGCCGGGGAGCTGTTTTTT
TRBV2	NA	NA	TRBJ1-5	CASEDGDRNQPQHF	TGTGCCAGCGAGGACGGGGATCGGAATCAGCCCCAGCATTTT
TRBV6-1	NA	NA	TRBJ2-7	CASRLQGEQYF	TGTGCCAGCAGGCTGCAGGGCGAGCAGTACTTC
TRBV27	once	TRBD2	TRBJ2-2	CASSSYSGREDTGELFF	TGTGCCAGCAGTTCCTACTCCGGACGGGAGGACACCGGGGAGCTGTTTTTT
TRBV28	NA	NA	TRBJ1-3	CASSLSGAENTIYF	TGTGCCAGCAGTTTATCTGGGGCTGAGAACACCATATATTTT
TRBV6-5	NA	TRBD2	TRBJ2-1	CASSRLAGGYNEQFF	TGTGCCAGCAGTCGACTAGCGGGGGGATACAATGAGCAGTTCTTC
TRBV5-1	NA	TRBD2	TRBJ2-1	CASSSTGTSGGYEQFF	TGCGCCAGCAGCTCAACCGGGACTAGCGGGGGGTATGAGCAGTTCTTC
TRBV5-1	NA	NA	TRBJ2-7	CASSLGGGTYEQYF	TGCGCCAGCAGCTTGGGAGGCGGGACCTACGAGCAGTACTTC
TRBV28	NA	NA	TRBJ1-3	CASRTGGSGNTIYF	TGTGCCAGTCGTACCGGGGGGTCTGGAAACACCATATATTTT
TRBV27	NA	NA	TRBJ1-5	CASRRHSNQPQHF	TGTGCCAGCAGACGACATAGCAATCAGCCCCAGCATTTT
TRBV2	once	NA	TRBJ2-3	CASTWGPGASTDTQYF	TGTGCCTCCACGTGGGGTCCGGGAGCTAGCACAGATACGCAGTATTTT
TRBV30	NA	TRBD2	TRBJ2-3	CAWSTSGGYTDTQYF	TGTGCCTGGAGTACTAGCGGGGGGTACACAGATACGCAGTATTTT
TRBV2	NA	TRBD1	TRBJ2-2	CASGYTGGDTGELFF	TGTGCCAGCGGCTACACAGGGGGCGACACCGGGGAGCTGTTTTTT
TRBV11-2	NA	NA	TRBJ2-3	CASSLDLTVPSTQYF	TGTGCCAGCAGCTTAGATTTAACGGTTCCAAGTACGCAGTATTTT